These T cell receptor beta chains were read from a single sample in a study of shared clonotypes between healthy human individuals. Here immunoSEQ multiplex PCR was the method, and the copy in TCRdb shows in-frame clones only, minus some. The sample has 2 million to 2.5 million clones; around 95% are singletons. The sequencing sample was made of naive CD4+ T cells sorted from blood. Receptor source: a man in his late teens or twenties in good health. The CDR3 runs from the conserved cysteine through the conserved F or W. A D gene is named only where the DNA matches it firmly. The listing skips clone size in some rows; elsewhere it reads once, few, many or a size class.

d_call	v_call	clone_size	j_call	cdr3_aa	cdr3_nt
TRBD2	TRBV6-1	.	TRBJ2-7	CASSEQHRRGYEQYF	TGTGCCAGCAGTGAACAGCATCGGCGGGGGTACGAGCAGTACTTC
.	TRBV11-3	.	TRBJ2-2	CASSLDRGQGSNTGELFF	TGTGCCAGCAGCTTAGATCGAGGCCAGGGATCGAACACCGGGGAGCTGTTTTTT
.	TRBV2	.	TRBJ2-6	CASRGQSAGANVLTF	TGTGCCAGCAGAGGGCAGTCGGCTGGGGCCAACGTCCTGACTTTC
.	TRBV5-1	.	TRBJ1-1	CASSHGTTEAFF	TGCGCCAGCAGCCATGGGACGACTGAAGCTTTCTTT
.	TRBV7-2	.	TRBJ1-5	CASSSLKEDQPQHF	TGTGCCAGCAGCTCCCTGAAGGAGGATCAGCCCCAGCATTTT
.	TRBV5-6	.	TRBJ2-5	CASSPFVWEETQYF	TGTGCCAGCAGCCCGTTCGTATGGGAGGAGACCCAGTACTTC
TRBD1	TRBV2	.	TRBJ1-2	CASTRQGYGYTF	TGTGCCAGCACGCGACAGGGATATGGCTACACCTTC
.	TRBV2	.	TRBJ2-5	CASSASFGGQETQYF	TGTGCCAGCAGTGCCTCTTTTGGGGGCCAAGAGACCCAGTACTTC
.	TRBV9	.	TRBJ2-6	CASSIGGGANVLTF	TGTGCCAGCAGCATTGGAGGTGGGGCCAACGTCCTGACTTTC
.	TRBV9	.	TRBJ1-6	CASSVAGDNSPLHF	TGTGCCAGCAGCGTGGCAGGGGATAATTCACCCCTCCACTTT
TRBD1	TRBV18	.	TRBJ1-6	CASSPFATGDSPLHF	TGTGCCAGCTCACCATTCGCAACAGGGGATTCACCCCTCCACTTT
.	TRBV10-3	.	TRBJ1-5	CAISRGESNQPQHF	TGTGCCATCAGTAGGGGGGAGTCCAATCAGCCCCAGCATTTT
.	TRBV4-1	.	TRBJ1-1	CASSPRGFIEAFF	TGCGCCAGCAGCCCCCGGGGGTTTATTGAAGCTTTCTTT
.	TRBV10-3	.	TRBJ2-3	CAISDFLTDTQYF	TGTGCCATCAGTGATTTCCTCACAGATACGCAGTATTTT
.	TRBV7-9	.	TRBJ2-5	CASSFTGQETQYF	TGTGCCAGCAGCTTTACTGGTCAAGAGACCCAGTACTTC
.	TRBV2	.	TRBJ1-5	CASSWGGVGNQPQHF	TGTGCCAGCAGCTGGGGGGGCGTCGGCAATCAGCCCCAGCATTTT
.	TRBV7-9	.	TRBJ1-5	CASSSFPGQPQHF	TGTGCCAGCAGCTCCTTTCCTGGTCAGCCCCAGCATTTT
.	TRBV6-5	.	TRBJ1-6	CASRPGQFNSPLHF	TGTGCCAGCAGACCAGGGCAATTTAATTCACCCCTCCACTTT
.	TRBV6-5	.	TRBJ2-6	CASSDWTGANVLTF	TGTGCCAGCAGCGACTGGACTGGGGCCAACGTCCTGACTTTC
.	TRBV7-8	.	TRBJ2-2	CAASRGAGGELFF	TGTGCCGCCAGTCGCGGGGCTGGCGGGGAGCTGTTTTTT
.	TRBV6-6	.	TRBJ2-1	CASSFPGGEQFF	TGTGCCAGCAGTTTTCCCGGGGGTGAGCAGTTCTTC
.	TRBV6-6	once	TRBJ2-1	CASSLLDSSYNEQFF	TGTGCCAGCAGCCTCCTCGACAGCTCCTACAATGAGCAGTTCTTC
TRBD1	TRBV19	.	TRBJ1-6	CASSRQGLGSPLHF	TGTGCCAGTAGTAGACAGGGTTTAGGTTCACCCCTCCACTTT
.	TRBV6-5	.	TRBJ1-4	CASSYGNSNEKLFF	TGTGCCAGCAGTTACGGGAACTCTAATGAAAAACTGTTTTTT
.	TRBV2	.	TRBJ1-4	CASSDAGGGEKLFF	TGTGCCAGCAGTGATGCGGGGGGAGGTGAAAAACTGTTTTTT
.	TRBV6-5	once	TRBJ2-5	CASSYSAYQETQYF	TGTGCCAGCAGTTACTCTGCATACCAAGAGACCCAGTACTTC
.	TRBV11-2	.	TRBJ2-7	CASSADWTHYEQYF	TGTGCCAGCAGCGCAGACTGGACTCACTACGAGCAGTACTTC
TRBD1	TRBV7-9	.	TRBJ1-2	CASSLGETGADGYTF	TGTGCCAGCAGCTTAGGGGAGACAGGGGCTGATGGCTACACCTTC
.	TRBV28	.	TRBJ1-3	CASSLERYSGNTIYF	TGTGCCAGCAGTTTGGAACGATACTCTGGAAACACCATATATTTT
.	TRBV5-1	.	TRBJ1-1	CASSGTGNTNTEAFF	TGCGCCAGCAGCGGAACAGGGAACACGAACACTGAAGCTTTCTTT
.	TRBV11-1	.	TRBJ1-2	CASRIYREGNYGYTF	TGTGCCAGCAGAATTTACAGGGAGGGGAACTATGGCTACACCTTC
.	TRBV7-6	.	TRBJ1-4	CASSFTATNEKLFF	TGTGCCAGCAGCTTTACTGCAACTAATGAAAAACTGTTTTTT
.	TRBV6-6	.	TRBJ2-1	CASSYQDLYGDEQFF	TGTGCCAGCAGTTACCAAGACTTGTATGGGGATGAGCAGTTCTTC
.	TRBV10-1	.	TRBJ1-1	CASSAGGGLTEAFF	TGCGCCAGCAGTGCTGGGGGGGGATTGACTGAAGCTTTCTTT
TRBD2	TRBV2	.	TRBJ2-1	CASSLRAGGPLSSYNEQFF	TGTGCCAGCAGTCTGAGAGCGGGAGGGCCCTTAAGCTCCTACAATGAGCAGTTCTTC
.	TRBV6-5	.	TRBJ1-3	CASSYSSLRSGNTIYF	TGTGCCAGCAGTTACTCGAGTCTCCGCTCTGGAAACACCATATATTTT
TRBD1	TRBV2	.	TRBJ2-4	CASTGEAIKNIQYF	TGTGCCAGTACAGGGGAAGCTATCAAAAACATTCAGTACTTC
TRBD1	TRBV10-3	.	TRBJ1-1	CAISSGTGNTEAFF	TGTGCCATCAGCTCCGGGACAGGGAACACTGAAGCTTTCTTT
.	TRBV6-6	.	TRBJ2-3	CASSPGSPDTQYF	TGTGCCAGCAGCCCCGGGTCCCCAGATACGCAGTATTTT
TRBD2	TRBV10-3	.	TRBJ2-1	CAITTGGNEQFF	TGTGCCATCACAACGGGAGGCAATGAGCAGTTCTTC
.	TRBV4-3	few	TRBJ1-6	CASSQELSGTALHF	TGCGCCAGCAGCCAAGAACTATCGGGGACGGCCCTCCACTTT
.	TRBV6-1	.	TRBJ2-7	CASSATLSGSEQYF	TGTGCCAGCAGTGCCACGTTATCGGGATCCGAGCAGTACTTC
TRBD1	TRBV7-2	once	TRBJ1-1	CASSLDRVNTEAFF	TGTGCCAGCAGCTTGGACAGGGTGAACACTGAAGCTTTCTTT
.	TRBV7-2	once	TRBJ1-5	CASSLIGGRWETSQPQHF	TGTGCCAGCAGCTTAATCGGGGGACGGTGGGAAACAAGTCAGCCCCAGCATTTT
.	TRBV27	.	TRBJ1-5	CASRPGAYSNQPQHF	TGTGCCAGCAGACCGGGAGCCTATAGCAATCAGCCCCAGCATTTT
TRBD1	TRBV29-1	once	TRBJ1-2	CSARDTGGWEGYTF	TGCAGCGCCAGAGATACAGGGGGCTGGGAAGGCTACACCTTC
.	TRBV6-1	.	TRBJ1-4	CASSVGMGGAANEKLFF	TGTGCCAGCAGTGTTGGTATGGGGGGGGCAGCTAATGAAAAACTGTTTTTT
TRBD2	TRBV7-3	once	TRBJ2-3	CASSPTGGPSTDTQYF	TGTGCCAGCAGCCCCACGGGGGGTCCTAGCACAGATACGCAGTATTTT
TRBD2	TRBV2	.	TRBJ2-7	CASSYERGVGEQYF	TGTGCCAGCAGTTATGAGCGGGGGGTCGGCGAGCAGTACTTC
TRBD2	TRBV7-9	.	TRBJ2-5	CASSLLLAGGPLETQYF	TGTGCCAGCAGCTTACTACTAGCGGGGGGGCCGTTAGAGACCCAGTACTTC
.	TRBV18	.	TRBJ2-7	CASSLSAYEQYF	TGTGCCAGCTCACTCTCGGCCTACGAGCAGTACTTC
.	TRBV11-2	.	TRBJ2-3	CASSLVGANTDTQYF	TGTGCCAGCAGCTTGGTGGGAGCGAACACAGATACGCAGTATTTT
.	TRBV9	.	TRBJ2-1	CASSVVGSNNEQFF	TGTGCCAGCAGCGTAGTGGGGTCGAACAATGAGCAGTTCTTC
TRBD1	TRBV5-4	.	TRBJ1-4	CASSSGQGASEKLFF	TGTGCCAGCAGCTCCGGACAGGGGGCGAGTGAAAAACTGTTTTTT
.	TRBV18	few	TRBJ1-6	CASSLQGGGSPLHF	TGTGCCAGCTCCCTACAGGGCGGCGGATCACCCCTCCACTTT
.	TRBV7-2	once	TRBJ2-7	CASSLGPGTYEQYF	TGTGCCAGCAGCTTAGGGCCCGGGACCTACGAGCAGTACTTC
TRBD1	TRBV7-9	.	TRBJ1-5	CASSSDRARYSNQPQHF	TGTGCCAGCAGCTCGGACAGGGCTCGGTATAGCAATCAGCCCCAGCATTTT
.	TRBV4-1	.	TRBJ1-1	CASSQDLGPGQSEAFF	TGCGCCAGCAGCCAAGATCTGGGGCCGGGGCAAAGTGAAGCTTTCTTT
.	TRBV5-1	.	TRBJ1-3	CASSPAWAASGNTIYF	TGCGCCAGCAGCCCGGCCTGGGCGGCCTCTGGAAACACCATATATTTT